This entry describes one TCR beta chain. Germline CDR1 reads SGHRS; CDR2 reads YFSETQ. Deletions cut 0 bases from V and 4 bases from J, with 11 bases between. The CDR3 spans 14 residues. This sample was taken from a study of CD8 T cells in Susac syndrome. With random hexamers, reverse transcription was performed on about 0.5 to 1 ug of RNA. TCR beta CDR3 was amplified by immunoSEQ multiplex PCR. This amplification extended across 54 Vbeta and 13 Jbeta segments. TCRdb analysed the immunoSEQ multiplex PCR reads with MiXCR anew, one entry per CDR3 protein. The sample has about 110,000 distinct CDR3 sequences, about 95% seen once. TCR beta was sequenced from blood CD8+ and CD4+ T cells. FACS was used to enrich TEMRA cells, whereas the CD8+ and CD4+ T cells were obtained by negative isolation.

This receptor was identified in a human donor in good health. Sequenced input: CD4+ T cells from PBMCs. This chain connects TRBV5-1 to TRBJ2-7; possibly TRBD2 for D (6 bases). The CDR3 loop reads CASSLDGAGYEQYF. DNA of the CDR3: TGCGCCAGCAGCTTGGATGGCGCGGGGTACGAGCAGTACTTC.